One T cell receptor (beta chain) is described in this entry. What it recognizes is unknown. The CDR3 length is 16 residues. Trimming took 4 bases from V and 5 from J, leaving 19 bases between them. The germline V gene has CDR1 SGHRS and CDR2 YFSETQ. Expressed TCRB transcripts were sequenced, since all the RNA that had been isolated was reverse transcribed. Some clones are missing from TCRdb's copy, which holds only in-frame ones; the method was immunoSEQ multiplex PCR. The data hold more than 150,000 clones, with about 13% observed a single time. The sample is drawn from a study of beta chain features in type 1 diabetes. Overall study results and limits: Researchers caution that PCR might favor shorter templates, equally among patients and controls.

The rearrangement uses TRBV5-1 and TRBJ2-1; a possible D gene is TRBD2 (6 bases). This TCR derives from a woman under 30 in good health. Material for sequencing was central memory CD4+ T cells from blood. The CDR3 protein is CASSAGFAGTNNEQFF. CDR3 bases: TGCGCCAGCAGCGCGGGGTTCGCCGGTACCAACAATGAGCAGTTCTTC.